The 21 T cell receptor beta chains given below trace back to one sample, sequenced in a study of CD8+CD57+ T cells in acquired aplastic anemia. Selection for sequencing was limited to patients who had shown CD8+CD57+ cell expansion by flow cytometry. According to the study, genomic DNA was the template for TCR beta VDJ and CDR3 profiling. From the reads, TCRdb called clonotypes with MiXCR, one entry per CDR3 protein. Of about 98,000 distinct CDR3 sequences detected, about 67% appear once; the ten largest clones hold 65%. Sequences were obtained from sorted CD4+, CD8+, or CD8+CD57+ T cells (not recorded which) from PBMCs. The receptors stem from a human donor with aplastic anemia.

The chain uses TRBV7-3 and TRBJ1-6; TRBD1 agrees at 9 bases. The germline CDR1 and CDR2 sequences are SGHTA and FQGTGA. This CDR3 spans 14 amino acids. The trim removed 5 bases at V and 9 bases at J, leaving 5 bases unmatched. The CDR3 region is CASSVQGAGSPLHF. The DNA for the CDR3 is TGTGCCAGCAGCGTACAGGGGGCCGGTTCACCCCTCCACTTT.

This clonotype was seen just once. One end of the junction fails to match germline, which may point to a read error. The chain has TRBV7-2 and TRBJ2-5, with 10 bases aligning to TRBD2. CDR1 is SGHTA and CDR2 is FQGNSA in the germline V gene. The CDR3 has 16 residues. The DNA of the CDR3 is TGTGCCGGCAGCTACCAAGCGGGGGGGCCCCAAGAGACCCAGTACTTC. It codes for CAGSYQAGGPQETQYF.

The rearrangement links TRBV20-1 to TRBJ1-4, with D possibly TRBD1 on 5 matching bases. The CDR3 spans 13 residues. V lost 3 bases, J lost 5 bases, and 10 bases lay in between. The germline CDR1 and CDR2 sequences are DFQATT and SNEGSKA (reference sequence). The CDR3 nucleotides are TGCAGTGCTAGCGGGGCAGGGAATGAAAAACTGTTTTTT. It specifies CSASGAGNEKLFF.

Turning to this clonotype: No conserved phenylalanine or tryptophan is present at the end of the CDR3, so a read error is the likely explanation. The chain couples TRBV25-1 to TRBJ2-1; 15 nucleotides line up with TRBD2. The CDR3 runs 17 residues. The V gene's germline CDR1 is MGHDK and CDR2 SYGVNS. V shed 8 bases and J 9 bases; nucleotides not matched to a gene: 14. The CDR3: CASESGLAGGPLGEQFL. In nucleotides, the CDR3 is TGTGCCAGCGAATCCGGACTAGCGGGAGGGCCTCTGGGTGAGCAGTTCCTC.

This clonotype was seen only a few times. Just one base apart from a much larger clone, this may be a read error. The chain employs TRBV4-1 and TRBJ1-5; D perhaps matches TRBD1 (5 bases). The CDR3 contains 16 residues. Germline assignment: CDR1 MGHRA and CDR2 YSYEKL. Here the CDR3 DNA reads TGCGCCAGCAGCCAAGTTGGGGGATCGGAGAATCGGCCCCAGCATTTT. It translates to CASSQVGGSENRPQHF.

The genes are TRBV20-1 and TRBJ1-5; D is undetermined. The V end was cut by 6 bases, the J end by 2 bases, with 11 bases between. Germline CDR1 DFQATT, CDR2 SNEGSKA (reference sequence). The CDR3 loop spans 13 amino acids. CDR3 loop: CSANTGGNQPQHF. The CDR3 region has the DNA TGCAGTGCCAACACGGGCGGCAATCAGCCCCAGCATTTT.

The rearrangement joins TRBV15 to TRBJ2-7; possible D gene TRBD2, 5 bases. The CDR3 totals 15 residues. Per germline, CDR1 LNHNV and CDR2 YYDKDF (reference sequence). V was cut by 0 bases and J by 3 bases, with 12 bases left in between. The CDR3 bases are TGTGCCACCAGCAGAGATACCGCTAGCAGCTACGAGCAGTACTTC. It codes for CATSRDTASSYEQYF.

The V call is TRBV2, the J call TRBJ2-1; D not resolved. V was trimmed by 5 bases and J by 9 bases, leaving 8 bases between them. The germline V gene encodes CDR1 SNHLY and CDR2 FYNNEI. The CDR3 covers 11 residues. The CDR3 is CASSRRTEQFF. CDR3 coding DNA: TGTGCCAGCAGTCGACGTACTGAGCAGTTCTTC.

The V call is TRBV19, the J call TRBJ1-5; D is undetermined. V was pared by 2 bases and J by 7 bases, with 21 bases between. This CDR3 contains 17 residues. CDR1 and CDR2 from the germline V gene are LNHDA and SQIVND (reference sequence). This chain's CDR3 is CASSIKGPAGGRQPQHF. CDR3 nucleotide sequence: TGTGCCAGTAGTATAAAGGGTCCGGCGGGCGGGAGACAGCCCCAGCATTTT.

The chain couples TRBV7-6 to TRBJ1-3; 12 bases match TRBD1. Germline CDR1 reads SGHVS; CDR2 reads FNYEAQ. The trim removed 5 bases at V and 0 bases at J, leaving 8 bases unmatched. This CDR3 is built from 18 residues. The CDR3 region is CASSRGQGATYSGNTIYF. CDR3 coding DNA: TGTGCCAGCAGCCGGGGACAGGGGGCAACCTACTCTGGAAACACCATATATTTT.

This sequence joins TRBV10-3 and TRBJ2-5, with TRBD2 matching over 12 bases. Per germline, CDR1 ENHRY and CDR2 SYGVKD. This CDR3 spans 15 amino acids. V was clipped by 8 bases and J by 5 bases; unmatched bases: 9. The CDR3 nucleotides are TGTGCCATCGGGGCTAGCGGGAGGGCTGGGGAGACCCAGTACTTC. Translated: CAIGASGRAGETQYF.

CDR3 nucleotide sequence: TGTGCCACCAGCAGAGATCTGACTAACGAGCAGTTCTTC. Residues: CATSRDLTNEQFF. The chain links TRBV15 to TRBJ2-1; D is possibly TRBD2 (5 bases). The V gene lost 0 bases and the J gene lost 10 bases, with 10 bases spanning the gap. Germline V lookup: CDR1 LNHNV, CDR2 YYDKDF (reference sequence). The CDR3 totals 13 residues.

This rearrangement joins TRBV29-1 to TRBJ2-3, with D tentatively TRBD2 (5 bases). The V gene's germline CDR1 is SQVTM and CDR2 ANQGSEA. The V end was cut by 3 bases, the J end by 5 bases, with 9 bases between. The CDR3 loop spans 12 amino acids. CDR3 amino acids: CSVDFGEDTQYF. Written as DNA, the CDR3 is TGCAGCGTTGATTTCGGGGAAGATACGCAGTATTTT.

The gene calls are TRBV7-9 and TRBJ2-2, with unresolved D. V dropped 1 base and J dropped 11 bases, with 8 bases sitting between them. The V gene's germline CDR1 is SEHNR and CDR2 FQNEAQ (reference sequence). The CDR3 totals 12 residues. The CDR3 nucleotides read TGTGCCAGCAGCTTAGGAAGGGTAGAGCTGTTTTTT. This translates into CASSLGRVELFF.

The CDR3 nucleotides are TGCAGTGCCCGCCCCCCACAGATGAACACTGAAGCTTTCTTT. This sequence encodes CSARPPQMNTEAFF. The rearrangement uses TRBV20-1 and TRBJ1-1; D is ambiguous. This CDR3 is built from 14 residues. Per germline, CDR1 DFQATT and CDR2 SNEGSKA (reference sequence). Deletions cut 6 bases from V and 0 bases from J, with 14 bases between.

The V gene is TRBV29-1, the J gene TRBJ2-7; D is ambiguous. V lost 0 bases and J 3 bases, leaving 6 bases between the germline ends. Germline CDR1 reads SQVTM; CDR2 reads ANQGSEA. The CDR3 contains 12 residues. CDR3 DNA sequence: TGCAGCGTTGAAGACAGGAGCTACGAGCAGTACTTC. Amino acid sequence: CSVEDRSYEQYF.

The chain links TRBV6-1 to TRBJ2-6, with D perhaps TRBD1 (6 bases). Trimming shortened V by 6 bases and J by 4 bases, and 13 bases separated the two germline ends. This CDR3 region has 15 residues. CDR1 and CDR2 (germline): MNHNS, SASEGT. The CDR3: CASSDTGTGANVLTF. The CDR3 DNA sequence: TGTGCCAGCAGCGATACCGGGACAGGGGCCAACGTCCTGACTTTC.

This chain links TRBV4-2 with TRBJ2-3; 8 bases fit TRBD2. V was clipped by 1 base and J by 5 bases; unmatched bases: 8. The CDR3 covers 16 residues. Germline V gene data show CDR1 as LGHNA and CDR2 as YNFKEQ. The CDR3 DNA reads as TGTGCCAGCAGCCAAGCAGCGGGGGCCCCGGGAGATACGCAGTATTTT. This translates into CASSQAAGAPGDTQYF.

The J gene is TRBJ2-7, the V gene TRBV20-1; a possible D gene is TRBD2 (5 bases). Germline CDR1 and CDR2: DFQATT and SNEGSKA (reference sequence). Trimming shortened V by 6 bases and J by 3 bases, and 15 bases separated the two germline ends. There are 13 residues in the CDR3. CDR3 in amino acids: CSARRSGNYEQYF. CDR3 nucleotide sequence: TGCAGTGCCCGGAGGTCGGGCAACTACGAGCAGTACTTC.

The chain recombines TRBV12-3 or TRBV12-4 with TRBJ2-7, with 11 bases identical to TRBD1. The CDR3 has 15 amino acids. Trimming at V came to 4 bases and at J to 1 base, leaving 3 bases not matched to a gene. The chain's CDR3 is CASSWGQGVSYEQYF. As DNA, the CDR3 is TGTGCCAGCAGTTGGGGACAGGGGGTATCCTACGAGCAGTACTTC.

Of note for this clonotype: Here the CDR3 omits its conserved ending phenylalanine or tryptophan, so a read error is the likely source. The CDR3, as DNA: TGTGCCAGCAGCTACCGTCAAACAGGGGGCGATGGCTACACCCTC. Amino acids: CASSYRQTGGDGYTL. This sequence joins TRBV7-6 and TRBJ1-2; 9 bases match TRBD1. The length of the CDR3 is 15 residues. The V gene end was trimmed by 4 bases and the J gene end by 6 bases; junction bases not matched to a gene: 9. Germline V gene lookup returns CDR1 SGHVS and CDR2 FNYEAQ.